A selection of T cell receptor beta chains follows, all from one sample in a study of shared clonotypes between healthy human individuals. Profiling relied on immunoSEQ multiplex PCR, and the TCRdb table lists in-frame clones only, not all of them. The sample has about 2.4 million clones; roughly 93% are singletons. Sequencing used naive CD4+ T cells from PBMCs. Receptors originate from a man aged 18 to 29 in good health. Some clones in this sample may be carry-over from other donors' samples. CDR3s include the opening cysteine and the closing phenylalanine or tryptophan. Each record gives: V gene, clone size, D gene, J gene, CDR3 DNA, CDR3 protein. D genes are given only for firm matches. Expanded clones get a size class; other rows say once, few or many, or leave the size out.

TRBV5-1,-,-,TRBJ2-3,TGCGCCAGCAGCTCGGACAGTAACACAGATACGCAGTATTTT,CASSSDSNTDTQYF
TRBV5-1,-,-,TRBJ2-6,TGCGCCAGCAGCTTGGCCGCCGGGCCGGGAGGGGCCAACGTCCTGACTTTC,CASSLAAGPGGANVLTF
TRBV19,-,-,TRBJ1-2,TGTGCCAGTAGCTTCCCCGGGACCCTCTATGGCTACACCTTC,CASSFPGTLYGYTF
TRBV5-6,-,TRBD1,TRBJ2-7,TGTGCCAGCAGCGGTGACAGGGGGCTGGACGAGCAGTACTTC,CASSGDRGLDEQYF
TRBV7-3,-,-,TRBJ2-1,TGTGCCAGCAGCTTATTTGCTAGCCGGAGCTCCTACAATGAGCAGTTCTTC,CASSLFASRSSYNEQFF
TRBV7-9,-,-,TRBJ2-1,TGTGCCAGCAATCCAGGCCCAGGGAACTCCTACAATGAGCAGTTCTTC,CASNPGPGNSYNEQFF
TRBV6-4,-,-,TRBJ2-1,TGTGCCAGCTCCCTTGGGGGGCGATCCAATGAGCAGTTCTTC,CASSLGGRSNEQFF
TRBV27,-,-,TRBJ2-7,TGTGCCAGCAGTGACAGGACAGATCACCTTGGGGAGCAGTACTTC,CASSDRTDHLGEQYF
TRBV18,-,-,TRBJ1-1,TGTGCCAGCCAGATCGGGGTCGACACTGAAGCTTTCTTT,CASQIGVDTEAFF
TRBV9,-,-,TRBJ2-1,TGTGCCAGCAGCGCCTACAACCAATACAATGAGCAGTTCTTC,CASSAYNQYNEQFF
TRBV30,few,-,TRBJ1-1,TGTGCCTGGAAACGGGCTGAAGCTTTCTTT,CAWKRAEAFF
TRBV7-8,-,TRBD2,TRBJ2-1,TGTGCCAGCAGCTCCCCTAGCGGGAGCCCCTACAATGAGCAGTTCTTC,CASSSPSGSPYNEQFF
TRBV5-1,-,-,TRBJ2-5,TGCGCCAGCAGCTACCCAGAAGAGACCCAGTACTTC,CASSYPEETQYF
TRBV6-6,-,-,TRBJ2-7,TGTGCCAGCAGTCTCACCACCGCCGGCCCCCCGGGCGAGCAGTACTTC,CASSLTTAGPPGEQYF
TRBV18,-,-,TRBJ2-2,TGTGCCAGCTCACCAAGTGGGACGAACACCGGGGAGCTGTTTTTT,CASSPSGTNTGELFF
TRBV5-4,-,TRBD1,TRBJ1-1,TGTGCCAGCAGCTTGGACAGGGGCACCATGAACACTGAAGCTTTCTTT,CASSLDRGTMNTEAFF
TRBV5-1,-,-,TRBJ2-1,TGCGCCACCAGCCGGGACCCAGGGAACAATGAGCAGTTCTTC,CATSRDPGNNEQFF
TRBV7-8,-,-,TRBJ1-4,TGTGCCAGCTTCCGAGGGAGATCGTTTGCAACTAATGAAAAACTGTTTTTT,CASFRGRSFATNEKLFF
TRBV5-1,-,-,TRBJ2-5,TGCGCCAGCAGCTTGGGGCCCGACCAAGAGACCCAGTACTTC,CASSLGPDQETQYF
TRBV2,-,-,TRBJ1-1,TGTGCCAGCAGAGTTGAGATCCAGGGTCCTTTACTCACTGAAGCTTTCTTT,CASRVEIQGPLLTEAFF
TRBV4-1,-,-,TRBJ2-7,TGCGCCAGCAGCCAAGCTTGGACCTACGAGCAGTACTTC,CASSQAWTYEQYF
TRBV28,once,TRBD1,TRBJ2-3,TGTGCCAGCAGTTTAGACAGGGGCCCAGATACGCAGTATTTT,CASSLDRGPDTQYF
TRBV25-1,-,-,TRBJ1-2,TGTGCCAGCAGTGAGGTCGGCAGCTATGGCTACACCTTC,CASSEVGSYGYTF
TRBV6-5,-,-,TRBJ1-2,TGTGCCAGCAGTTACCGGGACTCCATCACCTTC,CASSYRDSITF
TRBV7-2,-,TRBD2,TRBJ2-1,TGTGCCAGCAGCCCGGGACTAGCGGGATTTGTGAAGCAGTTCTTC,CASSPGLAGFVKQFF
TRBV5-4,-,-,TRBJ2-5,TGTGCCAGCAGCCCGAGCCGGGGGCGAGGGCAAGAGACCCAGTACTTC,CASSPSRGRGQETQYF
TRBV14,-,TRBD2,TRBJ2-7,TGTGCCAGCAGCCAAGGGCTAGCGGGAGTATACGAGCAGTACTTC,CASSQGLAGVYEQYF
TRBV5-1,-,TRBD1,TRBJ1-5,TGCGCCAGCAGCTATGACCCGGGACAGGCGAGTCAGCCCCAGCATTTT,CASSYDPGQASQPQHF
TRBV7-9,few,TRBD1,TRBJ1-5,TGTGCCAGCAGCTTCGACAGGGTGGACAATCAGCCCCAGCATTTT,CASSFDRVDNQPQHF
TRBV7-2,once,-,TRBJ1-1,TGTGCCAGCAGCTTAGCGGGGGAGCACACTGAAGCTTTCTTT,CASSLAGEHTEAFF
TRBV28,-,-,TRBJ1-1,TGTGCCAGCAGTTTATACAGGGTAGACACTGAAGCTTTCTTT,CASSLYRVDTEAFF
TRBV7-8,-,TRBD1,TRBJ1-1,TGTGCCAGCAGCCTCGACAGGGTGGGCACTGAAGCTTTCTTT,CASSLDRVGTEAFF
TRBV4-3,-,-,TRBJ2-7,TGCGCCAGCAGCCAAGAAAGGGGGGACCTCACCTACGAGCAGTACTTC,CASSQERGDLTYEQYF
TRBV7-2,-,TRBD2,TRBJ2-7,TGTGCCAGCAGTATCACGGGGGGAATATCTCTCCGCGAGCAGTACTTC,CASSITGGISLREQYF
TRBV5-1,-,TRBD1,TRBJ1-3,TGCGCCAGCAGCCTCCACCTGGGGACAGGGAATGGAAACACCATATATTTT,CASSLHLGTGNGNTIYF
TRBV7-3,-,TRBD1,TRBJ2-6,TGTGCCAGCAGCACGAGGGACAGGGGGCTTGGGGCCAACGTCCTGACTTTC,CASSTRDRGLGANVLTF
TRBV19,-,-,TRBJ2-7,TGTGCCAGTACAAGGGGAGGATCCTACGAGCAGTACTTC,CASTRGGSYEQYF
TRBV5-1,-,-,TRBJ1-5,TGCGCCAGCAGCCCCGGACAGATTAGCAATCAGCCCCAGCATTTT,CASSPGQISNQPQHF
TRBV28,-,-,TRBJ2-1,TGTGCCAGCAGCTCTCTTTCCGGGAGAGTAGGTGAGCAGTTCTTC,CASSSLSGRVGEQFF
TRBV4-2,-,-,TRBJ2-5,TGTGCCAGCAGCCAAGTTCGTGGACACCTCCAAGAGACCCAGTACTTC,CASSQVRGHLQETQYF
TRBV7-3,few,-,TRBJ2-2,TGTGCCAGCAGCTTAGTCCCAGGGAACACCGGGGAGCTGTTTTTT,CASSLVPGNTGELFF